These T cell receptor beta chains were read from a single sample in a study of graft-versus-host responses after intestinal transplantation. The table came from immunoSEQ multiplex PCR; TCRdb's copy has only in-frame clones and leaves some out. The table has around 6,200 clones, approximately 21% seen once. The specimen comprised alloreactive CD4+ T cells from a mixed lymphocyte reaction culture, sampled before transplantation. The receptor source for this set is a human patient who was an organ donor for intestinal transplantation. Each CDR3 is given with its conserved first and last residue. The order of the fields is clone size, J gene, V gene, D gene, CDR3 DNA, CDR3 protein. The D gene is left open where the match is weak. Part of the rows lack a size; the others show once, few, many or a class for expanded clones.

>.|TRBJ1-2|TRBV7-3|.
TGTGCCAGCAGCTTAGAGGGCGCCGGTAAGGTGGGCTACACCTTC
CASSLEGAGKVGYTF
>.|TRBJ2-7|TRBV6-5|.
TGTGCCAGCAGTTACGGACCACTCTCCTACGAGCAGTACTTC
CASSYGPLSYEQYF
>few|TRBJ1-2|TRBV5-7|TRBD1
TGTGCCAGCAGCTGGGACAGGGCCTTCTATGGCTACACCTTC
CASSWDRAFYGYTF
>medium-sized|TRBJ2-5|TRBV7-3|TRBD2
TGTGCCAGCAGCCCACAAGCTGCGGGACTAGCGGGGGGCCAAGAGACCCAGTACTTC
CASSPQAAGLAGGQETQYF
>.|TRBJ1-1|TRBV11-2|TRBD1
TGTGCCAGCAGCGGGGGACAGGGGAACACTGAAGCTTTCTTT
CASSGGQGNTEAFF
>medium-sized|TRBJ2-7|TRBV5-1|.
TGCGCCAGCAGCTTGGGAGGGAGCCTCGAGCAGTACTTC
CASSLGGSLEQYF
>.|TRBJ2-3|TRBV7-2|TRBD2
TGTGCCAGCAGCTTTTGGGTAGCGGGGGCCTCTATGGATACGCAGTATTTT
CASSFWVAGASMDTQYF
>.|TRBJ1-6|TRBV4-1|.
TGCGCCAGCAGCCAAGACAGCTCCTATAATTCACCCCTCCACTTT
CASSQDSSYNSPLHF
>medium-sized|TRBJ1-5|TRBV4-1|.
TGCGCCAGCAGCCAGGGATGGGTTGGTAAGCCCCAGCATTTT
CASSQGWVGKPQHF
>large|TRBJ1-5|TRBV4-3|.
TGCGCCAGCAGCCAAGCTAATACCCCACAGCCCCAGCATTTT
CASSQANTPQPQHF
>.|TRBJ2-3|TRBV10-3|.
TGTGCCGTGAAGGGAGCGTCCCAAGATACGCAGTATTTT
CAVKGASQDTQYF
>.|TRBJ1-2|TRBV6-5|.
TGTGCCAGCAGTTACGACAGTAACTATGGCTACACCTTC
CASSYDSNYGYTF
>.|TRBJ1-4|TRBV11-3|TRBD1
TGTGCCAGCAGCCAGGGACAGGGGGGTGAAAAACTGTTTTTT
CASSQGQGGEKLFF
>few|TRBJ1-2|TRBV7-9|TRBD1
TGTGCCAGCAGCCAGAATTACCTGTTACGGGGACAGCTCTATGGCTACACCTTC
CASSQNYLLRGQLYGYTF
>medium-sized|TRBJ2-2|TRBV5-1|TRBD2
TGCGCCAGCAGCCTCCTAGCGGGGGAGAACACCGGGGAGCTGTTTTTT
CASSLLAGENTGELFF
>few|TRBJ2-2|TRBV7-2|TRBD2
TGTGCCAGCAGCTTAGTTCTTGGCGGGGGGACCGGGGAGCTGTTTTTT
CASSLVLGGGTGELFF
>.|TRBJ2-7|TRBV11-1|.
TGTGCCAGCAGCTTCGCATACACATTGGAAAGCTCCTACGAGCAGTACTTC
CASSFAYTLESSYEQYF
>.|TRBJ1-6|TRBV19|.
TGTGCCAGTAGTATACTCCAGGGAGGGAATTCACCCCTCCACTTT
CASSILQGGNSPLHF
>.|TRBJ2-3|TRBV11-2|.
TGTGCCAGCAGCTTCACTGGCAGAACAGATACGCAGTATTTT
CASSFTGRTDTQYF
>few|TRBJ2-7|TRBV5-8|.
TGTGCCAGCAGCGCCGCCCCCACGGGGGGCATCTACGAGCAGTACTTC
CASSAAPTGGIYEQYF
>.|TRBJ2-1|TRBV27|TRBD1
TGTGCCAGCAGTTTCGAGAGGGGGCGGTGGAATGAGCAGTTCTTC
CASSFERGRWNEQFF
>.|TRBJ2-7|TRBV27|TRBD2
TGTGCCAGCAGTCCGGGGGGGGGTGGTAAGCGTCACTCCTACGAGCAGTACTTC
CASSPGGGGKRHSYEQYF
>.|TRBJ1-1|TRBV29-1|.
TGCAGCGTTGGGCAGTCCCACACTGAAGCTTTCTTT
CSVGQSHTEAFF
>.|TRBJ2-3|TRBV6-1|TRBD2
TGTGCCAGCAGAGTAGCGGGGAGGGATACGCAGTATTTT
CASRVAGRDTQYF
>few|TRBJ1-1|TRBV5-1|.
TGCGCCAGCAGCTTGGGACCACGGGGCGCTGAAGCTTTCTTT
CASSLGPRGAEAFF
>.|TRBJ1-2|TRBV19|.
TGTGCCAGTAGTATCAGACTGTTAACTAACTATGGCTACACCTTC
CASSIRLLTNYGYTF
>medium-sized|TRBJ2-7|TRBV11-2|TRBD2
TGTGCCAGCAGCCAGACTCGAGGCGGGGGCGAGCAGTACTTC
CASSQTRGGGEQYF
>.|TRBJ2-1|TRBV18|.
TGTGCCAGCTCGCGAGGTGGGGGGTACAATGAGCAGTTCTTC
CASSRGGGYNEQFF
>medium-sized|TRBJ1-4|TRBV27|.
TGTGCCAGCACCCCTACCGGGACGAGGCCTACCCCGAATGAAAAACTGTTTTTT
CASTPTGTRPTPNEKLFF
>.|TRBJ1-2|TRBV10-3|TRBD1
TGTGCCAGCAGAGCCGGGACAGGGGGTTTCTATGGCTACACCTTC
CASRAGTGGFYGYTF
>few|TRBJ1-5|TRBV11-3|.
TGTGCCAGCAGTTTAGAAGCAGGGCCAAGGCCCCAGCATTTT
CASSLEAGPRPQHF
>few|TRBJ2-6|TRBV19|.
TGTGCCAGTAGTATAGGGGCTGGGGCCAACGTCCTGACTTTC
CASSIGAGANVLTF
>.|TRBJ2-5|TRBV11-2|.
TGTGCCAGCAGCTTAGCGGGGGGCCCTCAAGAGACCCAGTACTTC
CASSLAGGPQETQYF
>.|TRBJ2-7|TRBV7-6|.
TGTGCCAGCAGCTTAGGGTCGATTGACATATCCGAGCAGTACTTC
CASSLGSIDISEQYF
>.|TRBJ1-2|TRBV7-3|.
TGTGCCAGCAGCCAAAACAGGGCTAACTATGGCTACACCTTC
CASSQNRANYGYTF
>few|TRBJ2-5|TRBV20-1|.
TGCAGTGCTAGACGGGAGACCCAGTACTTC
CSARRETQYF
>medium-sized|TRBJ2-1|TRBV6-5|.
TGTGCCAGCGATCTACGGACAGACTACAATGAGCAGTTCTTC
CASDLRTDYNEQFF
>.|TRBJ1-6|TRBV7-3|.
TGTGCCAGCAGCTTGGTCCAATTTTCACCCCTCCACTTT
CASSLVQFSPLHF